This record covers a single T cell receptor (beta chain). The data originate from a study of blood T cell repertoires in COVID-19. Looking at the study overall: From the United States, Italy and Spain came samples of acute and convalescent COVID-19. PBMCs, B-cell-depleted T cells, or T cells provided the cDNA or gDNA that made up the material.

How the authors handled the data: Estimates of nucleated cell counts were drawn from the amplification of reference gene primers. TCRdb keeps only in-frame clones here, not all; method: immunoSEQ multiplex PCR. V and J calls and clone size are as listed in that table; D and trimming were resolved from the DNA. The sample carries hundreds of thousands of clones, around 86% recorded once. Germline CDR1 LGHDT, CDR2 YNNKEL (reference sequence). V was pared by 5 bases and J by 4 bases, with 4 bases of the junction left unmatched. The CDR3 consists of 15 residues. The chain carries TRBV3-1 (or the pseudogene TRBV3-2) and TRBJ2-1; 11 nucleotides align to TRBD2. The receptor was isolated from a woman aged 30 to 39 with active or convalescent COVID-19. Sequenced sample: peripheral blood. CDR3 sequence (DNA): TGTGCCAGCAGCACGGGACTAGCGGTGTACAATGAGCAGTTCTTC. Protein product: CASSTGLAVYNEQFF.